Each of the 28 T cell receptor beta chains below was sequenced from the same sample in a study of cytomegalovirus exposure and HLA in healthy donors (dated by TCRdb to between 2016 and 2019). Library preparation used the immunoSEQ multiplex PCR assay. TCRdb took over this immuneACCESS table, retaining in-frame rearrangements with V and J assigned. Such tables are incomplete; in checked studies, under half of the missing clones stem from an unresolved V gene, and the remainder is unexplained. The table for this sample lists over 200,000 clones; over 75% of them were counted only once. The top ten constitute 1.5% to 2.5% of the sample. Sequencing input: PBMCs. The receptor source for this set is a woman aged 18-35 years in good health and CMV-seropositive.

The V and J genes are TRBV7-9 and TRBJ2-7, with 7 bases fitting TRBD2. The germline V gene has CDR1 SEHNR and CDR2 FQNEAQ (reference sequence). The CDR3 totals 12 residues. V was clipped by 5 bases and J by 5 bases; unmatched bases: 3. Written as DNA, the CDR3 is TGTGCCAGCAGCAACGGGGGGAACGAGCAGTACTTC. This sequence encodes CASSNGGNEQYF.

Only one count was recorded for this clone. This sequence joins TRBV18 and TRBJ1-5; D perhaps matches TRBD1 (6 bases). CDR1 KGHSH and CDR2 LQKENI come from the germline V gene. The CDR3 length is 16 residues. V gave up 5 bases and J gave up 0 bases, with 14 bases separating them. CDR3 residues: CASSFGQPYSNQPQHF. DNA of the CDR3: TGTGCCAGCTCATTCGGACAGCCTTATAGCAATCAGCCCCAGCATTTT. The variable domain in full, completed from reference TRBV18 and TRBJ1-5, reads NAGVMQNPRHLVRRRGQEARLRCSPMKGHSHVYWYRQLPEEGLKFMVYLQKENIIDESGMPKERFSAEFPKEGPSILRIQQVVRGDSAAYFCASSFGQPYSNQPQHFGDGTRLSIL.

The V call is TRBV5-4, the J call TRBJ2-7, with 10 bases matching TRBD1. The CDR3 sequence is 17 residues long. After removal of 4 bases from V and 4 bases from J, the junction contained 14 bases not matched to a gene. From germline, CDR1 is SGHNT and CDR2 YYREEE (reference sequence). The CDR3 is CASSLTKSTGGLYEQYF. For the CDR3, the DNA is TGTGCCAGCAGCCTCACCAAGTCGACAGGGGGCCTTTACGAGCAGTACTTC.

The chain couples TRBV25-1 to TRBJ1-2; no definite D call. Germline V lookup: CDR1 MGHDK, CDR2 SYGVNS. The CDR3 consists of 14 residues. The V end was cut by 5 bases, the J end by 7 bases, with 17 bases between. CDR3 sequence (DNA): TGTGCCAGCAGTTCCTTGGGTCGCTCGGGTGGCTACACCTTC. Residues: CASSSLGRSGGYTF.

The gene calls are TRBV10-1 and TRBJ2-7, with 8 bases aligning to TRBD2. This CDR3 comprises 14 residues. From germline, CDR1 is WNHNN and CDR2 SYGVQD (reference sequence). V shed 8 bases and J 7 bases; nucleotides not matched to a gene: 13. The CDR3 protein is CASASGTSYAEQYF. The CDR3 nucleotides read TGCGCCAGCGCAAGCGGGACTAGTTATGCGGAGCAGTACTTC.

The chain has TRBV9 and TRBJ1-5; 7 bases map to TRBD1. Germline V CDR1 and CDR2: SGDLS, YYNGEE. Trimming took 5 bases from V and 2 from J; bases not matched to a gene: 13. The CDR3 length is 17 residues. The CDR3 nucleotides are TGTGCCAGCAGGGGGGAGTCCAGGGGGTATGGCAATCAGCCCCAGCATTTT. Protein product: CASRGESRGYGNQPQHF.

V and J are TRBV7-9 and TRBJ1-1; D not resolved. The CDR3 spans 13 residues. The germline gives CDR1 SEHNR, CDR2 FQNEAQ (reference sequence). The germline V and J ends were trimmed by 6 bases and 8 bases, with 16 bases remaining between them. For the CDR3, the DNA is TGTGCCAGCAGTGCCTGGGGAGAACGAGAAGCTTTCTTT. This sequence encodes CASSAWGEREAFF.

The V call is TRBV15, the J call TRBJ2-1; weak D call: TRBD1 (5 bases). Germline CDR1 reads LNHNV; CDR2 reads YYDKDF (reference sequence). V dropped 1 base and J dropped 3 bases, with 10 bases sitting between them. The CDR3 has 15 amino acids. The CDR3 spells CATSRGRQYYNEQFF. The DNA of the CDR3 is TGTGCCACCAGCAGAGGGCGACAGTACTACAATGAGCAGTTCTTC.

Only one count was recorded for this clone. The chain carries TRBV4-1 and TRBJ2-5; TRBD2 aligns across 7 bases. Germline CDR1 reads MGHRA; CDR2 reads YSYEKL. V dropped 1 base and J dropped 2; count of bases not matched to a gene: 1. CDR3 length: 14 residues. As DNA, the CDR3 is TGCGCCAGCAGCCAAGGGCGGGGGCAAGAGACCCAGTACTTC. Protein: CASSQGRGQETQYF.

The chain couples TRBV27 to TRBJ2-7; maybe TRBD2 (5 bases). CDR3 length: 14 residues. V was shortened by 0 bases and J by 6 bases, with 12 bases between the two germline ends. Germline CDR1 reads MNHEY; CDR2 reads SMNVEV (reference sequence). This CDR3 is CASSLSQRVREQYF. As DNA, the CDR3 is TGTGCCAGCAGTTTATCCCAGAGGGTTCGCGAGCAGTACTTC.

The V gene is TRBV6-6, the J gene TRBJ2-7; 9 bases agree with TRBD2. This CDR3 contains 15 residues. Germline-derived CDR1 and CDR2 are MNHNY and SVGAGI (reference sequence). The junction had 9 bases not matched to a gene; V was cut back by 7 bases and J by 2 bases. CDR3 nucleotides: TGTGCCAGCATCCACGCAGCGGGAGGAGCCTACGAGCAGTACTTC. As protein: CASIHAAGGAYEQYF.

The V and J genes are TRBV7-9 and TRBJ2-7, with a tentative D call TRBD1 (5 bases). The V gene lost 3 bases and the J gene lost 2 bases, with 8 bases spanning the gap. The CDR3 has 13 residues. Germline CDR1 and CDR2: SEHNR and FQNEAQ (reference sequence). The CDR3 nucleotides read TGTGCCAGCAGCTTGTTAGGGGCCTACGAGCAGTACTTC. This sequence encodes CASSLLGAYEQYF.

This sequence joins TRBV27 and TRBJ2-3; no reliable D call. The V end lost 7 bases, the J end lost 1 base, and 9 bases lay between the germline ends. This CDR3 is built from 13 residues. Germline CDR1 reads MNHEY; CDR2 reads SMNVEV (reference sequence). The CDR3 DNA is TGTGCCAGCACCCCATCGGGCACAGATACGCAGTATTTT. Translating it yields CASTPSGTDTQYF.

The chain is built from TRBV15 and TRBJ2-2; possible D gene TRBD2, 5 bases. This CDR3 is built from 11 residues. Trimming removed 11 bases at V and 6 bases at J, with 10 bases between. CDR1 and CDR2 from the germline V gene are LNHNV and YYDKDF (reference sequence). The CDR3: CAAGEAGELFF. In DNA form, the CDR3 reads TGTGCCGCCGGGGAAGCCGGGGAGCTGTTTTTT.

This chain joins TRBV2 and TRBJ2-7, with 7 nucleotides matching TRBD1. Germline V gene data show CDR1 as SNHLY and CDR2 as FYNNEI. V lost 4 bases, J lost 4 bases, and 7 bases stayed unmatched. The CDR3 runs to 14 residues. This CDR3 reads CASSGFTGVYEQYF. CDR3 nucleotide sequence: TGTGCCAGCAGTGGGTTTACAGGGGTTTACGAGCAGTACTTC. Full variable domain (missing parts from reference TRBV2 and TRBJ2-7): EPEVTQTPSHQVTQMGQEVILRCVPISNHLYFYWYRQILGQKVEFLVSFYNNEISEKSEIFDDQFSVERPDGSNFTLKIRSTKLEDSAMYFCASSGFTGVYEQYFGPGTRLTVT.

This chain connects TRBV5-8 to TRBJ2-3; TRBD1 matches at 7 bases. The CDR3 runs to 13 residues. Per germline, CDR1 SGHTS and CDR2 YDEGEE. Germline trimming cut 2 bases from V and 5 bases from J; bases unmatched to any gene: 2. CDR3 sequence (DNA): TGTGCCAGCAGCTTCAGGGGGAGAGATACGCAGTATTTT. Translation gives CASSFRGRDTQYF.

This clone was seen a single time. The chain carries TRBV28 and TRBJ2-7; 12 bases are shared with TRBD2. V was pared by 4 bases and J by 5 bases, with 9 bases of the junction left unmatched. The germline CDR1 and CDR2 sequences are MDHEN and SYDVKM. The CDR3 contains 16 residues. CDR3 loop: CASSSLTSGSVNEQYF. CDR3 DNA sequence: TGTGCCAGCAGTTCCCTGACTAGCGGGAGTGTCAACGAGCAGTACTTC.

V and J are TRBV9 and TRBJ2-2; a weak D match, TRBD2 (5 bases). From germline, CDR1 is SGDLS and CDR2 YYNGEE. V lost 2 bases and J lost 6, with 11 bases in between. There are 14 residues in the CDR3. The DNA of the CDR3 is TGTGCCAGCAGCGTGAGGGAAAGCCCCGGGGAGCTGTTTTTT. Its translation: CASSVRESPGELFF.

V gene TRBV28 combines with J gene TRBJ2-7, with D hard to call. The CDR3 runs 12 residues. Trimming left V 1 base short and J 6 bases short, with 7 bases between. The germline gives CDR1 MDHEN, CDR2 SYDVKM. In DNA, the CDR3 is TGTGCCAGCAGTTTATTCTCCCTCGAGCAGTACTTC. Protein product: CASSLFSLEQYF.

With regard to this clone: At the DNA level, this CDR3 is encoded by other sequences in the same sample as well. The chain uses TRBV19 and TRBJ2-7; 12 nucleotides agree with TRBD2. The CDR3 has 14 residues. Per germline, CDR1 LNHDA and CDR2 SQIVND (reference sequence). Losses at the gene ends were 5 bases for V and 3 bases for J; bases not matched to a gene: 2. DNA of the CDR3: TGTGCCAGTAGTCCGGGACTAGCGGGCTACGAGCAGTACTTC. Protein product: CASSPGLAGYEQYF.

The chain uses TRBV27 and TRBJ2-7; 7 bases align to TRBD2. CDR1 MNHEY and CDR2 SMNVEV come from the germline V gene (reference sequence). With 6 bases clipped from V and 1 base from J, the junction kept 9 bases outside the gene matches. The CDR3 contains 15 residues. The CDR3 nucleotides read TGTGCCAGCAGAACTTCTAGCGGACGTTCCTACGAGCAGTACTTC. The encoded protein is CASRTSSGRSYEQYF.

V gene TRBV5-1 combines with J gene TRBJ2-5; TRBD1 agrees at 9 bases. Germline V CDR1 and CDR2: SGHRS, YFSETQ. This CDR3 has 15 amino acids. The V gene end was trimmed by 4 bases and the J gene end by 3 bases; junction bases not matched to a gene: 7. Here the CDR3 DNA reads TGCGCCAGCAGCGCGGCGGGACAGGGCGAAGAGACCCAGTACTTC. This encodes CASSAAGQGEETQYF.

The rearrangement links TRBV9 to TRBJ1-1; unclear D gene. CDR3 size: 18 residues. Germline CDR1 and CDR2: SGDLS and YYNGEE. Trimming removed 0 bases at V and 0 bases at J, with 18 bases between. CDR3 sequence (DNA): TGTGCCAGCAGCGTAGAGCCCCTCGGCCAGACAATGAACACTGAAGCTTTCTTT. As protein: CASSVEPLGQTMNTEAFF.

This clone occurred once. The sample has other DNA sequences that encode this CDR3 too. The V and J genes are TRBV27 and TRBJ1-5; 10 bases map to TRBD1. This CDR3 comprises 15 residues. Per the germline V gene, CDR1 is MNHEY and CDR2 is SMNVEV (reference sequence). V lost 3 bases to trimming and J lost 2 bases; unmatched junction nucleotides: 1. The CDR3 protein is CASSFGTGGNQPQHF. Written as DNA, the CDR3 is TGTGCCAGCAGTTTTGGGACAGGGGGCAATCAGCCCCAGCATTTT.

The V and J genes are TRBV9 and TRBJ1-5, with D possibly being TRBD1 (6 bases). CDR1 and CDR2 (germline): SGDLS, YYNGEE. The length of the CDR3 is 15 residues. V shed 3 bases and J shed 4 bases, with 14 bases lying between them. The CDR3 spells CASSGRDTHNQPQHF. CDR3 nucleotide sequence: TGTGCCAGCAGCGGCCGGGACACCCATAATCAGCCCCAGCATTTT.

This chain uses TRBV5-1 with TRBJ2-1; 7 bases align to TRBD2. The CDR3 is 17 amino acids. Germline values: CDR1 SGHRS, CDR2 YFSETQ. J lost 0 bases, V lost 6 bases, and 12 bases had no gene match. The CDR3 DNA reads TGCGCCAGCACCCCACCCTCCAGCGGGGACTCCTACAATGAGCAGTTCTTC. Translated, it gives CASTPPSSGDSYNEQFF.

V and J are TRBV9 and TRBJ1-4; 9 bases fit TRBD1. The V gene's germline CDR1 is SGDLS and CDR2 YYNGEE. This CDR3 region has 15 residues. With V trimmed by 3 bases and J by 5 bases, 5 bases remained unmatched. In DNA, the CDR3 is TGTGCCAGCAGCGGAGGGACAGGGAGGAATGAAAAACTGTTTTTT. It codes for CASSGGTGRNEKLFF.

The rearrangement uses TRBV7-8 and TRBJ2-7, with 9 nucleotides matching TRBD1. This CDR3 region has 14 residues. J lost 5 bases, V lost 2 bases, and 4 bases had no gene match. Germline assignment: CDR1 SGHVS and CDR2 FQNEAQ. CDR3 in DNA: TGTGCCAGCAGCTTATGGGGACAGGGCAACGAGCAGTACTTC. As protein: CASSLWGQGNEQYF.